A selection of T cell receptor beta chains follows, all from one sample in a study of blood T cell repertoires in COVID-19. Clones were sequenced by immunoSEQ multiplex PCR, and TCRdb holds only the in-frame ones, with some missing. The table shows approximately 290,000 clones, with 85% to 90% occurring only once. The specimen was peripheral blood. The origin of the receptors is a man aged 25 to 45 with acute or convalescent COVID-19. CDR3s include the opening cysteine and the closing phenylalanine or tryptophan. A D gene is named only where the DNA matches it firmly. Only part of the rows carry a size: once, few, many, or a class if the clone is expanded.

v_gene	d_gene	j_gene	abundance	CDR3aa	CDR3nt
TRBV4-1	.	TRBJ1-6	.	CASSQDLRAGNSPLHF	TGCGCCAGCAGCCAAGACTTGCGGGCGGGCAATTCACCCCTCCACTTT
TRBV6-5	TRBD1	TRBJ1-5	.	CASSYGQGAGQPQHF	TGTGCCAGCAGTTACGGCCAGGGGGCCGGACAGCCCCAGCATTTT
TRBV5-4	.	TRBJ1-1	.	CASSSTWGLVEAFF	TGTGCCAGCAGTTCAACCTGGGGGCTGGTTGAAGCTTTCTTT
TRBV7-6	TRBD2	TRBJ2-1	many	CASSFGLGLSNEQFF	TGTGCCAGCAGCTTCGGACTAGGGTTGTCCAATGAGCAGTTCTTC
TRBV19	TRBD1	TRBJ1-2	.	CASSRGTGVHYGYTF	TGTGCCAGTAGTCGGGGAACAGGGGTTCACTATGGCTACACCTTC
TRBV25-1	.	TRBJ1-4	.	CASSEYRGGDEKLFF	TGTGCCAGCAGTGAATACAGGGGCGGAGATGAAAAACTGTTTTTT
TRBV20-1	TRBD1	TRBJ2-7	.	CSIGQGYEQYF	TGCAGTATAGGACAGGGCTACGAGCAGTACTTC
TRBV3-1/TRBV3-2	TRBD1	TRBJ2-2	.	CASSQGGTGFTGTGELFF	TGTGCCAGCAGCCAAGGCGGGACAGGGTTTACCGGCACCGGGGAGCTGTTTTTT
TRBV11-2	TRBD1	TRBJ1-1	.	CASSLSTGGLGEAFF	TGTGCCAGCAGCTTGTCTACAGGGGGACTCGGGGAAGCTTTCTTT
TRBV30	TRBD1	TRBJ1-1	few	CAWSGQGNTEAFF	TGTGCCTGGAGTGGACAGGGGAACACTGAAGCTTTCTTT
TRBV29-1	.	TRBJ2-1	.	CSAGFGQLVYNEQFF	TGCAGCGCTGGCTTCGGACAGCTAGTATACAATGAGCAGTTCTTC
TRBV7-6	.	TRBJ1-5	.	CASSLGPGAGDQPQHF	TGTGCCAGCAGCTTAGGCCCCGGGGCGGGGGATCAGCCCCAGCATTTT
TRBV3-1/TRBV3-2	.	TRBJ1-5	.	CASSQSVRGNQPQHF	TGTGCCAGCAGCCAATCGGTCAGGGGCAATCAGCCCCAGCATTTT
TRBV28	.	TRBJ1-5	.	CASRIMGGGQPQHF	TGTGCCAGCAGGATAATGGGGGGAGGACAGCCCCAGCATTTT
TRBV9	.	TRBJ2-1	.	CASSVNRENEQFF	TGTGCCAGCAGCGTGAACAGGGAAAATGAGCAGTTCTTC
TRBV19	TRBD2	TRBJ2-7	.	CASSSLAAGSYEQYF	TGTGCCAGTAGCTCCCTAGCGGCCGGCTCCTACGAGCAGTACTTC
TRBV6-6	.	TRBJ2-6	.	CASSASANVLTF	TGTGCCAGCAGCGCTAGTGCCAACGTCCTGACTTTC
TRBV18	TRBD2	TRBJ2-1	.	CASSLGGNEQFF	TGTGCCAGCTCACTCGGGGGGAATGAGCAGTTCTTC
TRBV6-1	.	TRBJ1-5	.	CASSGAQGSPSNQPQHF	TGTGCCAGCAGTGGGGCACAGGGATCCCCTAGCAATCAGCCCCAGCATTTT
TRBV19	.	TRBJ1-5	few	CASSQGNQPQHF	TGTGCCAGTAGTCAGGGCAATCAGCCCCAGCATTTT
TRBV6-2/TRBV6-3	.	TRBJ2-7	.	CASSKNPGHVFDGSYEQYF	TGTGCCAGCAGCAAGAATCCAGGGCATGTTTTTGATGGCTCCTACGAGCAGTACTTC
TRBV30	TRBD1	TRBJ2-7	.	CAFGQGAVEQYF	TGTGCCTTCGGACAGGGGGCGGTCGAGCAGTACTTC
TRBV5-1	.	TRBJ2-5	.	CASSMDSPWIQTQYF	TGCGCCAGCAGTATGGACAGTCCCTGGATACAGACCCAGTACTTC
TRBV4-2	.	TRBJ1-2	.	CASSQAGRANYGYTF	TGTGCCAGCAGCCAAGCAGGCAGGGCTAACTATGGCTACACCTTC
TRBV13	TRBD2	TRBJ2-1	.	CASSLRASGRTSYNEQFF	TGTGCCAGCAGCTTAAGGGCTAGCGGGAGGACCTCCTACAATGAGCAGTTCTTC
TRBV5-4	.	TRBJ2-1	.	CASSRGGSSYNEQFF	TGTGCCAGCAGTAGGGGCGGCAGCTCCTACAATGAGCAGTTCTTC
TRBV4-2	.	TRBJ1-4	.	CASSQGQVEKLFF	TGTGCCAGCAGCCAAGGACAGGTGGAAAAACTGTTTTTT
TRBV4-2	TRBD2	TRBJ2-1	.	CASSQDSRTSGAYNEQFF	TGTGCCAGCAGCCAAGATTCTCGGACTAGCGGGGCCTACAATGAGCAGTTCTTC
TRBV25-1	.	TRBJ1-5	.	CASSDTGQPQHF	TGTGCCAGCAGTGACACAGGTCAGCCCCAGCATTTT
TRBV7-3	TRBD1	TRBJ2-1	.	CASSLQGGTSYNEQFF	TGTGCCAGCAGCCTACAGGGGGGTACCTCCTACAATGAGCAGTTCTTC
TRBV6-5	TRBD1	TRBJ2-5	.	CASKLQGWGETQYF	TGTGCCAGCAAGTTACAGGGGTGGGGGGAGACCCAGTACTTC
TRBV7-8	.	TRBJ1-6	.	CASSLAGGSPLHF	TGTGCCAGCAGCTTAGCGGGAGGTTCACCCCTCCACTTT
TRBV7-2	.	TRBJ1-6	.	CASSLSFNSPLHF	TGTGCCAGCAGCTTATCATTTAATTCACCCCTCCACTTT
TRBV18	.	TRBJ1-1	once	CASSSTAWNTEAFF	TGTGCCAGCTCCTCGACAGCCTGGAACACTGAAGCTTTCTTT
TRBV5-1	.	TRBJ1-6	.	CASSLTARDSPLHF	TGCGCCAGCAGCTTGACGGCCCGGGATTCACCCCTCCACTTT
TRBV6-5	TRBD1	TRBJ1-6	.	CASRTRTGNNSPLHF	TGTGCCAGCAGAACTAGGACAGGGAATAATTCACCCCTCCACTTT
TRBV14	.	TRBJ2-3	few	CASSHFTDTQYF	TGTGCCAGCAGCCACTTCACAGATACGCAGTATTTT
TRBV5-4	.	TRBJ2-1	once	CASEAESSYNEQFF	TGTGCCAGCGAGGCGGAGAGCTCCTACAATGAGCAGTTCTTC
TRBV11-2	TRBD2	TRBJ2-2	.	CASSLGLAGVTGELFF	TGTGCCAGCAGCCTCGGACTAGCGGGGGTCACCGGGGAGCTGTTTTTT
TRBV9	.	TRBJ1-1	.	CASSVVSRAEAFF	TGTGCCAGCAGCGTAGTCTCCAGGGCTGAAGCTTTCTTT
TRBV9	TRBD1	TRBJ1-2	.	CASTRTGHYGYTF	TGTGCCAGCACCCGGACAGGGCACTATGGCTACACCTTC